Reported below is one T cell receptor beta chain. The source of the sample is a study of technical replicates of blood from a handful of donors. The ends were cut back, 4 bases at V and 4 bases at J, with 20 bases in the middle. The CDR3 covers 16 residues. The germline gives CDR1 SGHRS, CDR2 YFSETQ. This table comes from immunoSEQ multiplex PCR, and its TCRdb copy is limited to in-frame clones, with some not included. Of 75,000 to 90,000 clones listed, 80% to 95% are singletons. This clonotype was obtained from a human donor in good health. The chain couples TRBV5-1 to TRBJ1-2; D is perhaps TRBD1 (5 bases). What was sequenced was T cells isolated from PBMCs. The CDR3 sequence: CASSPGAGAKTYGYTF. CDR3 in DNA: TGCGCCAGCAGCCCTGGGGCTGGGGCGAAGACCTATGGCTACACCTTC.